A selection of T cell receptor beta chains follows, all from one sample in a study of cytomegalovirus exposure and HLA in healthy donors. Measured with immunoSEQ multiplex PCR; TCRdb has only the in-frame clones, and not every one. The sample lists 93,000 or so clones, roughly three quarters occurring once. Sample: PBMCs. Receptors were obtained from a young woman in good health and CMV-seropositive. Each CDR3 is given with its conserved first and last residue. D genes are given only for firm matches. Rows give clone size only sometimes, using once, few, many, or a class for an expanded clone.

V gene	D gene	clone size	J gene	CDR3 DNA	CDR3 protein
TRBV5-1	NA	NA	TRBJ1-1	TGCGCCAGCAGAGTAGGGGAAGAGGTTTTAACCAGCACTGAAGCTTTCTTT	CASRVGEEVLTSTEAFF
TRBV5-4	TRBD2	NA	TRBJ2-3	TGTGCCAGCAGCTTAGGACTAGCGGGGACCCACGGCACAGATACGCAGTATTTT	CASSLGLAGTHGTDTQYF
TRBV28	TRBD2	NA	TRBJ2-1	TGTGCCAGCATTTGGGGAACTAGCGGATACAATGAGCAGTTCTTC	CASIWGTSGYNEQFF
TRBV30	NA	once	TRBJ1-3	TGTGCCTGGGGCGGCGGCAACACCATATATTTT	CAWGGGNTIYF
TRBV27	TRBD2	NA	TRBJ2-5	TGTGCCAGCAGTCCCCGGGGGGGTCGGGCGGAGACCCAGTACTTC	CASSPRGGRAETQYF
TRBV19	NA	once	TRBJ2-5	TGTGCCAGTAGTCCATTGCGCGAGGGAGGTACTCCGGGATGGAAAGCAGAGACCCAGTACTTC	CASSPLREGGTPGWKAETQYF
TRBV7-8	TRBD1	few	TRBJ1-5	TGTGCCAGCAGCTTGGGACAGGGTAGCCAGCCCCAGCATTTT	CASSLGQGSQPQHF
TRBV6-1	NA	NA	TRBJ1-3	TGTGCCAGCAGTCCATTAAACACCATATATTTT	CASSPLNTIYF
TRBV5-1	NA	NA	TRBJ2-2	TGCGCCAGCAGCTTGGCGGGATTGGAAACCGGGGAGCTGTTTTTT	CASSLAGLETGELFF
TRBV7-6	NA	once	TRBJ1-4	TGTGCCAGCAGCTTCGGACAGATTAATGAAAAACTGTTTTTT	CASSFGQINEKLFF
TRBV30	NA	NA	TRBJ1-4	TGTGCCTGCGCACAGGGCGAAGGTGAAAAACTGTTTTTT	CACAQGEGEKLFF
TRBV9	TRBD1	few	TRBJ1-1	TGTGCCAGCAGCCCGGACAGGCTCGAGGATGAAGCTTTCTTT	CASSPDRLEDEAFF
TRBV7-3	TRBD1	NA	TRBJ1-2	TGTGCCAGCAGCTTACGGGGCCGGGACAGGGTCTATGGCTACACCTTC	CASSLRGRDRVYGYTF
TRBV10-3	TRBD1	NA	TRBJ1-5	TGTGCCATCAGTTCACAGGGGGACAATCAGCCCCAGCATTTT	CAISSQGDNQPQHF
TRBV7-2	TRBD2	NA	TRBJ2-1	TGTGCCAGCAGCTTAAGTCCACGGCCCGGGGGGAACAATGAGCAGTTCTTC	CASSLSPRPGGNNEQFF
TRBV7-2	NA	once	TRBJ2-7	TGTGCCAGCAGCTTAGTCCCTAGAACCGAGCAGTACTTC	CASSLVPRTEQYF
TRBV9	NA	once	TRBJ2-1	TGTGCCGGCAGCGTAGCAACCCCGCCAAATTGGCCCTACAATGAGCAGTTCTTC	CAGSVATPPNWPYNEQFF
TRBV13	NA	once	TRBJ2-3	TGTGCCAGCGGCCCCCGGATAGAGGGCACAGATACGCAGTATTTT	CASGPRIEGTDTQYF
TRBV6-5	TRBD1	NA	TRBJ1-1	TGTGCCAGCAGTTATTCAGACAGGGTTTCGAACACTGAAGCTTTCTTT	CASSYSDRVSNTEAFF
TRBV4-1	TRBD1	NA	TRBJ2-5	TGCGCCAGCAGCCAACTGTGGACAGGGAAGGCCCAGTACTTC	CASSQLWTGKAQYF
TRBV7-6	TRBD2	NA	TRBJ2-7	TGTGCCAGCAGCTTGGCCCACGGGACTAGCGGTTTGGGGGAGCAGTACTTC	CASSLAHGTSGLGEQYF
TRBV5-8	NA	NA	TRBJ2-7	TGTGCCAGCAGCCCCACGGTTCCCTGGTTTGAGCAGTACTTC	CASSPTVPWFEQYF
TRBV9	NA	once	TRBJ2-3	TGTGCCAGCGGGTACGGGGATACGCAGTATTTT	CASGYGDTQYF
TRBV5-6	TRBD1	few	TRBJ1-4	TGTGCCAGCAGATCAGGGGGCGGTCGAGAAAAACTGTTTTTT	CASRSGGGREKLFF
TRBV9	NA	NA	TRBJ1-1	TGTGCCAGCAGCGAAACGGGATGGGCCACGAACACTGAAGCTTTCTTT	CASSETGWATNTEAFF
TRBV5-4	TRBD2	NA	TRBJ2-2	TGTGCCAGCAGGACCGGGACTAGCTCGGGCGGGGAGCTGTTTTTT	CASRTGTSSGGELFF
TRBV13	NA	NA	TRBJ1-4	TGTGCCAGCAGCCCTAGGGGGGGCGAACTGTTTTTT	CASSPRGGELFF
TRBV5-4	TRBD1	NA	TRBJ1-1	TGTGCCAGCAGCGCCGACAGGGGAGAAGGCACTGAAGCTTTCTTT	CASSADRGEGTEAFF
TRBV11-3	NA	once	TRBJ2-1	TGTGCCAGCAGCCCCCGAGCTAGTCGTGAGCAGTTCTTC	CASSPRASREQFF
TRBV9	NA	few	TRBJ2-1	TGTGCCAGCAGCGTAGACGGGTTTGTCCCCTACAATGAGCAGTTCTTC	CASSVDGFVPYNEQFF
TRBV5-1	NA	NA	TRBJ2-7	TGCGCCAGCAGCTTAGCGGACAGCTCTCGGGGGCAGTACTTC	CASSLADSSRGQYF
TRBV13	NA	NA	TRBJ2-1	TGTGCCAGCAGCCCTACGGGACACATTTTTGACTACTACAATGAGCAGTTCTTC	CASSPTGHIFDYYNEQFF
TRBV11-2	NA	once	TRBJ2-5	TGTGCCAGCAGCTTATGGCGGGTCCAAGAGACCCAGTACTTC	CASSLWRVQETQYF
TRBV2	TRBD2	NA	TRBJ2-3	TGTGCCAGCAGGGACAGCGGGGGGGCAGATACGCAGTATTTT	CASRDSGGADTQYF
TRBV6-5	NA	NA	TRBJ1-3	TGTGCCGCGAGGGGGGGGAACTCTGGAAACACCATATATTTT	CAARGGNSGNTIYF
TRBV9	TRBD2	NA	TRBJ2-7	TGTGCCAGCAGCGGACCCGGGACTAGCCTCTCTGAGCAGTACTTC	CASSGPGTSLSEQYF
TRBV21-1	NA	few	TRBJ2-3	TGTGCCAGCAGCAAACGAGGGCACCGGACAGATACGCAGTATTTT	CASSKRGHRTDTQYF
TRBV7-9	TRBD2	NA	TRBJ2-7	TGTGCCAGCAGCTTAGGGGGAGGGCAACCTTACGAGCAGTACTTC	CASSLGGGQPYEQYF
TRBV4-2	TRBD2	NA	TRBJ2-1	TGTGCCAGCAGCACCCGCTCCCGTGCGGGGGGGTACAATGAGCAGTTCTTC	CASSTRSRAGGYNEQFF
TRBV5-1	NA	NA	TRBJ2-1	TGCGCCAGCAGCTTGGAGCGGACCATTGGGAATGAGCAGTTCTTC	CASSLERTIGNEQFF
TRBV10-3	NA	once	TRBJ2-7	TGTGCTAGTAGCGAGGAGGTCTACGAGCAGTACTTC	CASSEEVYEQYF
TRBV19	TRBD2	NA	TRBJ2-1	TGTGCCAGTACCAACGGACTAGGTTACAATGAGCAGTTCTTC	CASTNGLGYNEQFF
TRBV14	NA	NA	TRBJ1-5	TGTGCCAGCAGCCAAAGCGGGGATCAGCCCCAGCATTTT	CASSQSGDQPQHF
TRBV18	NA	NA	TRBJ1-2	TGTGCCAGCTCACCACTGCCCAGGGAAGGGGGCTACACCTTC	CASSPLPREGGYTF
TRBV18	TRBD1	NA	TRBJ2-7	TGTGCCAGCTCACCACTGGGACAGGGGAACGAGCAGTACTTC	CASSPLGQGNEQYF
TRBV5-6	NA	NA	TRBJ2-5	TGTGCCAGCAGCTTGGTCTCAGAACAAGAGACCCAGTACTTC	CASSLVSEQETQYF
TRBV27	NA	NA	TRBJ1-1	TGTGCCAGCAGTGCTCAGGGCGGATGGACTGAAGCTTTCTTT	CASSAQGGWTEAFF
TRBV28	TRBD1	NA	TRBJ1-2	TGTGCCACCGGACAGGGAATCGACGGCTACACCTTC	CATGQGIDGYTF
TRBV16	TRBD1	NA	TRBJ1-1	TGTGCCAGCAGCCGGACAGGGTTGAACACTGAAGCTTTCTTT	CASSRTGLNTEAFF
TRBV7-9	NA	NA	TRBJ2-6	TGTGCCAGCAGCTCCTCTCTGGGAGCCACTGGGGCCAACGTCCTGACTTTC	CASSSSLGATGANVLTF
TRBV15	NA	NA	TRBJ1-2	TGTGCCACCAGCAGAGCGAGCCCTAACTATGGCTACACCTTC	CATSRASPNYGYTF
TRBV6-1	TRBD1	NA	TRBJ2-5	TGTGCCAGCAGTGAGACAGGGGGCGCGGTGGGACGAGAGACCCAGTACTTC	CASSETGGAVGRETQYF
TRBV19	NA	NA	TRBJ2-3	TGTGCCAGTCGCTATGGAGGTACAACAGATACGCAGTATTTT	CASRYGGTTDTQYF
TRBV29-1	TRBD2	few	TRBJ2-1	TGCAGCGTTGAGGCCCCTAGCGGGAGGAACAATGAGCAGTTCTTC	CSVEAPSGRNNEQFF
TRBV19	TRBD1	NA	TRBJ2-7	TGTGCCAGTAGTATCCGGGACAGTACCTACGAGCAGTACTTC	CASSIRDSTYEQYF